This section outlines one TCR beta chain sequence together with its context. Seattle patients were enrolled while actively infected and followed longitudinally. The data derive from a study of blood T cell repertoires in COVID-19. Overall study: The study drew acute and convalescent COVID-19 samples from the United States, Italy and Spain. T cells, B-cell-depleted T cells, or PBMCs provided the cDNA or gDNA that served as material.

The CDR3 extends over 19 amino acids. The V and J ends lost 0 bases and 4 bases, in that order; junction bases with no gene match: 16. The V gene's germline CDR1 is SEHNR and CDR2 FQNEAQ (reference sequence). Original processing notes: Amplified reference gene primers provided the basis for estimating nucleated cell counts. Clones were read by immunoSEQ multiplex PCR, and TCRdb kept only the in-frame ones, dropping some. The V and J calls and the clone size are those of that table, but D and trimming were determined from the DNA. There are 250,000 to 350,000 clones in the sample; approximately 91% occur only once, and around 11% lies in the top ten.

The J gene is TRBJ2-3, the V gene TRBV7-9; 7 nucleotides agree with TRBD2. Sample: peripheral blood. The receptor was isolated from a woman in her twenties or thirties with COVID-19, enrolled during active disease. The CDR3 sequence is CASSLADGSSGNGADTQYF. DNA of the CDR3: TGTGCCAGCAGCTTAGCGGACGGGTCCAGCGGGAACGGGGCAGATACGCAGTATTTT. The complete variable domain, with remaining parts taken from reference TRBV7-9 and TRBJ2-3, reads DTGVSQNPRHKITKRGQNVTFRCDPISEHNRLYWYRQTLGQGPEFLTYFQNEAQLEKSRLLSDRFSAERPKGSFSTLEIQRTEQGDSAMYLCASSLADGSSGNGADTQYFGPGTRLTVL.